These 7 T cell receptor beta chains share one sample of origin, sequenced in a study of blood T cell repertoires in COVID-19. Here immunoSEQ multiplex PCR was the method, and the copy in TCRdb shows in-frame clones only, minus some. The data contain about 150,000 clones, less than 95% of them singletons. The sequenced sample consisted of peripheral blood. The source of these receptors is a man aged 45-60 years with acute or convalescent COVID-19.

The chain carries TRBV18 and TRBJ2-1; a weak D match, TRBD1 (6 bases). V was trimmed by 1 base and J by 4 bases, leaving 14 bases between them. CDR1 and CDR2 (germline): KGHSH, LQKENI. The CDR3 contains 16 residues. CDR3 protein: CASSPQAEQGYNEQFF. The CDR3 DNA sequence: TGTGCCAGCTCACCACAGGCAGAACAGGGTTACAATGAGCAGTTCTTC.

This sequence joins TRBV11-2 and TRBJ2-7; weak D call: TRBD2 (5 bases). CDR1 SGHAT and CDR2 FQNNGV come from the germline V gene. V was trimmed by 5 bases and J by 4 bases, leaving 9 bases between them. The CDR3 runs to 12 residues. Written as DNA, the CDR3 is TGTGCCAGCAGCGTCCGGGATTACGAGCAGTACTTC. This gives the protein CASSVRDYEQYF.

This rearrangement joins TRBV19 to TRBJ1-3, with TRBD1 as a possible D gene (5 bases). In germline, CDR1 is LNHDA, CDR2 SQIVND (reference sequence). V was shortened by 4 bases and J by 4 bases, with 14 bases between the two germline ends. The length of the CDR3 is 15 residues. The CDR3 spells CASSTGRDGGNTIYF. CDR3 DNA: TGTGCCAGTAGTACAGGGAGGGACGGAGGAAACACCATATATTTT.

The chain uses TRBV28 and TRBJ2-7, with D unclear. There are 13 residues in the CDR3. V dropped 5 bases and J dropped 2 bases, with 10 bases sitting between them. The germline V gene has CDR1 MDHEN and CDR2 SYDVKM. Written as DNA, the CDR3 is TGTGCCAGCAGTAAGTCAGAAACCTACGAGCAGTACGTC. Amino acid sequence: CASSKSETYEQYV.

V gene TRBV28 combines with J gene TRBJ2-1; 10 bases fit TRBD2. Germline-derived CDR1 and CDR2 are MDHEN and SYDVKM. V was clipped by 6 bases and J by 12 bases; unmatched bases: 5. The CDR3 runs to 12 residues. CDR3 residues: CASRSSSGGQFF. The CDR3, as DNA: TGTGCCAGCAGGTCCTCTAGCGGGGGGCAGTTCTTC.

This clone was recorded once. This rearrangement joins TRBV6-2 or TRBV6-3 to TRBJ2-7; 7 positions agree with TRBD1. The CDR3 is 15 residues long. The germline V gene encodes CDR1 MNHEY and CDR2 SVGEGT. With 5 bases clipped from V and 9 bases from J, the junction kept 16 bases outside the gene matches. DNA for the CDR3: TGTGCCAGCAGTACTCCGACAGGGATCGGGTTAGTGCAGTACGTC. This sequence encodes CASSTPTGIGLVQYV.

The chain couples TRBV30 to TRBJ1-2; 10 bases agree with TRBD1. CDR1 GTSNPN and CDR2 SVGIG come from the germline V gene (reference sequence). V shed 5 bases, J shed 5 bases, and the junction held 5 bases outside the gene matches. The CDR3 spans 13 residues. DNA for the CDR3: TGTGCCTGGGTACCGGGACAGGGGTATGGCTACACCTTC. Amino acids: CAWVPGQGYGYTF.